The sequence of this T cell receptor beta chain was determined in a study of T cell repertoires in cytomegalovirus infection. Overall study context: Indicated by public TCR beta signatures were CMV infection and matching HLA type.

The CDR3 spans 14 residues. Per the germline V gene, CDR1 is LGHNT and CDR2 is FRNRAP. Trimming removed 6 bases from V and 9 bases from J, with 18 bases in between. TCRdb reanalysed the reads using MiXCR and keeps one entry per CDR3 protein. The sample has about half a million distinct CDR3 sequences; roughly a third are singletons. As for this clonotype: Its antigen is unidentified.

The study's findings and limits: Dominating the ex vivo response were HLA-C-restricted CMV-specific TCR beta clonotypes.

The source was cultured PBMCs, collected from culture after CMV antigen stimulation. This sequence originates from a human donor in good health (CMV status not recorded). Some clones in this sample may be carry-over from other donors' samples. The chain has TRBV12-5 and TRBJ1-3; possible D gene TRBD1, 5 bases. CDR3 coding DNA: TGTGCTAGTGGGACCGAAGGCGGGGGGACCACCATATATTTT. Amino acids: CASGTEGGGTTIYF.